Given below is one T cell receptor (beta chain) in context. Antigen: not known. V lost 7 bases, J lost 1 base, and 6 bases stayed unmatched. This CDR3 spans 14 amino acids. Germline CDR1 is MDHEN and CDR2 is SYDVKM. Using immunoSEQ multiplex PCR, the repertoire was profiled, and TCRdb retains in-frame clones only, with some absent. The data show 90,000 to 150,000 clones, more than 75% seen once. The sample comes from a study of cytomegalovirus exposure and HLA in healthy donors. Study-wide points: Usually a TCR sequence was rare, but some public TCRs were found in many donors. A later analysis found first-cohort TCR clusters tended to co-occur in the 120 validation repertoires.

This sequence originates from a woman in her twenties or thirties in good health and CMV-seronegative. The sequenced sample was PBMCs. The chain uses TRBV28 and TRBJ2-7; 8 bases are a match to TRBD2. The CDR3, as DNA: TGTGCCAGCATCCCCGGGGGGGAGTCCTACGAGCAGTACTTC. This sequence encodes CASIPGGESYEQYF.